The next 27 T cell receptor beta chains were all read from a single sample in a study of spatial heterogeneity in lung cancer. Time point specified: sample taken at primary tumor resection. TCRdb re-called the 5' RACE reads with MiXCR, one entry per CDR3 protein. Here the sample spans 25,000 or so distinct CDR3 sequences, approximately 3.3% being singletons. The source was PBMCs, collected at surgery. The receptors were sampled from a female donor with early-stage non-small cell lung cancer.

The genes are TRBV19 and TRBJ1-1, with 8 bases matching TRBD1. V was clipped by 9 bases and J by 2 bases; unmatched bases: 5. Per the germline V gene, CDR1 is LNHDA and CDR2 is SQIVND (reference sequence). CDR3 length: 13 amino acids. The CDR3 DNA is TGTGCCAGCAGGACAGGGAGTAACACTGAAGCTTTCTTT. It specifies CASRTGSNTEAFF.

The V and J genes are TRBV5-1 and TRBJ2-5; D not resolved. The V gene lost 1 base and the J gene lost 2 bases, with 6 bases spanning the gap. The V gene's germline CDR1 is SGHRS and CDR2 YFSETQ. The CDR3 runs 13 residues. The CDR3 DNA follows: TGCGCCAGCAGCTTGTTGGGGCAAGAGACCCAGTACTTC. Translated: CASSLLGQETQYF.

In this sample, this clonotype turned up many times. This chain joins TRBV2 and TRBJ1-4; D not resolved. CDR3 size: 14 residues. Germline lookup yields CDR1 SNHLY and CDR2 FYNNEI. With 3 bases removed from V and 0 bases from J, the gap between germline ends came to 5 bases. For the CDR3, the DNA is TGTGCCAGCAGTGACCGAGCAACTAATGAAAAACTGTTTTTT. It encodes CASSDRATNEKLFF.

This clonotype was observed many times. V usage is TRBV9 and J usage is TRBJ2-5; 10 bases are a match to TRBD2. CDR1 SGDLS and CDR2 YYNGEE come from the germline V gene. The length of the CDR3 is 18 residues. After removal of 0 bases from V and 2 bases from J, the junction contained 10 bases not matched to a gene. The DNA of the CDR3 is TGTGCCAGCAGCGTAGCTACCGAATCGACTAGCGGGCAAGAGACCCAGTACTTC. Protein sequence: CASSVATESTSGQETQYF.

This clonotype was counted many times. The chain joins TRBV25-1 to TRBJ2-1, with 8 nucleotides matching TRBD2. The CDR3 runs 15 residues. V lost 3 bases, J lost 9 bases, and 10 bases stayed unmatched. From germline, CDR1 is MGHDK and CDR2 SYGVNS. The CDR3 here is CASSDLGTRWAEQFF. The DNA of the CDR3 is TGTGCCAGCAGTGATCTAGGGACTAGGTGGGCTGAGCAGTTCTTC.

This clonotype has at least ten counts. This sequence joins TRBV2 and TRBJ2-3; perhaps TRBD2 as D (5 bases). V was cut by 3 bases and J by 4 bases, with 5 bases left in between. Germline V lookup: CDR1 SNHLY, CDR2 FYNNEI. The CDR3 totals 12 residues. The CDR3: CASSERADTQYF. CDR3 sequence (DNA): TGTGCCAGCAGTGAGCGGGCAGATACGCAGTATTTT.

At least ten counts were recorded for this clonotype. This rearrangement joins TRBV10-2 to TRBJ2-5; 7 positions match TRBD1. Germline lookup yields CDR1 WSHSY and CDR2 SAAADI. V was pared by 7 bases and J by 5 bases, with 7 bases of the junction left unmatched. The CDR3 totals 13 residues. This CDR3 reads CASKDRVGETQYF. The CDR3 bases are TGCGCCAGCAAAGACAGGGTGGGGGAGACCCAGTACTTC.

The V gene is TRBV14, the J gene TRBJ2-1; D is unresolved. The CDR3 is 14 residues long. The germline V gene encodes CDR1 SGHDN and CDR2 FVKESK. V was pared by 4 bases and J by 4 bases, with 11 bases between. The CDR3 region has the DNA TGTGCCAGCAGCCGGCGGATCTATTACAATGAGCAGTTCTTC. Its translation is CASSRRIYYNEQFF.

The chain is built from TRBV28 and TRBJ2-5; perhaps TRBD2 as D (7 bases). The CDR3 is made up of 16 amino acids. V lost 2 bases to trimming and J lost 1 base, with 14 bases between them. Per the germline V gene, CDR1 is MDHEN and CDR2 is SYDVKM. This chain's CDR3 is CASSLGRGGSQETQYF. DNA for the CDR3: TGTGCCAGCAGTTTAGGTCGCGGGGGCTCCCAAGAGACCCAGTACTTC.

The sample holds many counts of this clonotype. The V and J genes are TRBV4-1 and TRBJ2-7; maybe TRBD1 (6 bases). Trimming shortened V by 0 bases and J by 2 bases, and 14 bases separated the two germline ends. CDR1 is MGHRA, CDR2 YSYEKL, per germline. This CDR3 region has 16 residues. This CDR3 reads CASSQETQGPAYEQYF. DNA of the CDR3: TGCGCCAGCAGCCAAGAGACGCAGGGGCCCGCCTACGAGCAGTACTTC.

Ten or more counts support this clonotype. J is TRBJ1-6 and V is TRBV2, with 7 nucleotides matching TRBD1. Germline trimming cut 10 bases from V and 1 base from J; bases unmatched to any gene: 7. Germline values: CDR1 SNHLY, CDR2 FYNNEI. There are 15 residues in the CDR3. The CDR3 DNA sequence: TGTGCCACGCTACAGGGGTCATCCTATAATTCACCCCTCCACTTT. Translated: CATLQGSSYNSPLHF.

This clonotype was counted ten times or more. V usage is TRBV7-9 and J usage is TRBJ2-7; 13 nucleotides align to TRBD2. The CDR3 consists of 18 residues. The germline CDR1 and CDR2 sequences are SEHNR and FQNEAQ (reference sequence). V shed 4 bases and J 3 bases; nucleotides not matched to a gene: 12. The CDR3 sequence is CASSSGLAGALTIYEQYF. Written as DNA, the CDR3 is TGTGCCAGCAGCTCCGGACTAGCGGGAGCCCTGACTATCTACGAGCAGTACTTC.

This clonotype appeared many times. The V call is TRBV27, the J call TRBJ1-2; 7 nucleotides match TRBD1. V trimming: 8 bases; J trimming: 7 bases; junction bases outside the gene matches: 7. Germline V gene lookup returns CDR1 MNHEY and CDR2 SMNVEV (reference sequence). This CDR3 comprises 12 residues. The CDR3 protein is CASSTGAAGYTF. The CDR3 DNA reads as TGTGCCAGCTCAACAGGGGCTGCTGGCTACACCTTC.

V usage is TRBV28 and J usage is TRBJ1-2; a weak D match, TRBD1 (5 bases). Trimming pared 4 bases from V and 8 bases from J, leaving 20 bases between. Germline CDR1 MDHEN, CDR2 SYDVKM. The CDR3 is made up of 15 amino acids. CDR3 amino acids: CASSSLDTVTIGYTF. CDR3 DNA sequence: TGTGCCAGCAGTTCCCTGGACACAGTAACTATCGGCTACACCTTC.

This clonotype was recorded at least ten times. The rearrangement joins TRBV7-8 to TRBJ2-5; 8 nucleotides match TRBD2. The junction had 13 bases not matched to a gene; V was cut back by 7 bases and J by 0 bases. This CDR3 comprises 17 residues. Germline loops: CDR1 SGHVS, CDR2 FQNEAQ. The CDR3 sequence is CASTPAGGGGYQETQYF. In DNA, the CDR3 is TGTGCCAGCACCCCGGCGGGAGGAGGGGGTTACCAAGAGACCCAGTACTTC.

This clonotype has a count of ten or more. The chain recombines TRBV28 with TRBJ2-1, with D perhaps being TRBD1 or TRBD2 (5 bases each). CDR1 and CDR2 (germline): MDHEN, SYDVKM. The CDR3 is 16 residues long. The V and J ends lost 4 bases and 6 bases respectively, with 19 bases between them. CDR3 loop: CASSSGTGRLANEQFF. The CDR3 bases are TGTGCCAGCAGTTCCGGTACGGGACGTCTGGCCAATGAGCAGTTCTTC.

This clonotype was observed at least ten times. This sequence joins TRBV9 and TRBJ2-7; 9 positions match TRBD2. V was clipped by 7 bases and J by 2 bases; unmatched bases: 10. Germline CDR1 SGDLS, CDR2 YYNGEE. The CDR3 covers 15 residues. CDR3 in DNA: TGTGCCAGCTCACCGGAGGCTAGCGGGGCCTACGAGCAGTACTTC. It yields the protein CASSPEASGAYEQYF.

Judged by abundance, this clonotype is medium-sized. The chain is built from TRBV20-1 and TRBJ2-7, with 9 bases fitting TRBD2. The CDR3 loop spans 15 amino acids. After removal of 3 bases from V and 2 bases from J, the junction contained 8 bases not matched to a gene. Germline loops: CDR1 DFQATT, CDR2 SNEGSKA (reference sequence). CDR3 nucleotides: TGCAGTGCTAGTGATCCCTTAGCGGGGGCCTACGAGCAGTACTTC. This translates into CSASDPLAGAYEQYF.

This clonotype was seen repeatedly, ten times or more. J is TRBJ2-6 and V is TRBV27; D ambiguous. V lost 8 bases, J lost 0 bases, and 5 bases lay in between. The length of the CDR3 is 13 residues. CDR1 and CDR2 from the germline V gene are MNHEY and SMNVEV (reference sequence). The CDR3 sequence: CASRISGANVLTF. DNA for the CDR3: TGTGCCAGCCGTATCTCTGGGGCCAACGTCCTGACTTTC.

This clonotype was detected ten times or more. V gene TRBV7-9 combines with J gene TRBJ2-7; TRBD2 matches 7 bases. The CDR3 length is 14 residues. The J segment lost 6 bases and the V segment lost 4 bases, leaving 9 bases of the junction unmatched. Germline V gene sequence: CDR1 SEHNR, CDR2 FQNEAQ (reference sequence). The CDR3 loop reads CASSWGSGKREQYF. DNA for the CDR3: TGTGCCAGCAGCTGGGGGAGCGGGAAACGCGAGCAGTACTTC.

This clonotype has ten or more counts. The chain employs TRBV20-1 and TRBJ1-5; perhaps TRBD1 as D (5 bases). CDR3 length equals 13 residues. Trimming shortened V by 3 bases and J by 6 bases, and 12 bases separated the two germline ends. From germline, CDR1 is DFQATT and CDR2 SNEGSKA (reference sequence). DNA for the CDR3: TGCAGTGCTAGCGGGGGGGTGAGTCAGCCCCAGCATTTT. Residues: CSASGGVSQPQHF.

On this clonotype: This may be a read error: a much more frequent sequence differs by one nucleotide. The chain uses TRBV5-3 and TRBJ2-1; 9 nucleotides agree with TRBD2. TRBV5-3 is annotated as an ORF whose role is uncertain. This CDR3 comprises 16 residues. The CDR3 loop reads CVRSAERTSARSEQFF. CDR3 nucleotides: TGTGTCAGAAGCGCAGAAAGGACTAGCGCACGTTCTGAGCAGTTCTTC.

This clonotype was observed at least ten times. The chain carries TRBV7-3 and TRBJ2-2, with TRBD2 as a possible D gene (5 bases). The V gene lost 6 bases and the J gene lost 6 bases, with 11 bases spanning the gap. CDR1 is SGHTA, CDR2 FQGTGA, per germline. The CDR3 has 13 residues. CDR3 loop: CASRSSPSGELFF. CDR3 nucleotide sequence: TGTGCCAGCAGATCTAGCCCCTCCGGGGAGCTGTTTTTT. Full variable domain (missing parts from reference TRBV7-3 and TRBJ2-2): GAGVSQTPSNKVTEKGKYVELRCDPISGHTALYWYRQSLGQGPEFLIYFQGTGAADDSGLPNDRFFAVRPEGSVSTLKIQRTERGDSAVYLCASRSSPSGELFFGEGSRLTVL.

The table lists this clonotype with many counts. The chain has TRBV24-1 and TRBJ2-7, with 7 bases fitting TRBD1. V gave up 1 base and J gave up 6 bases; unmatched junction bases: 5. Germline loops: CDR1 KGHDR, CDR2 SFDVKD. The CDR3 has 14 amino acids. The CDR3 bases are TGTGCCACCAGTGATTTTGGGGGACAGAGCGAGCAGTACTTC. It translates to CATSDFGGQSEQYF.

This clonotype was seen at least ten times. The rearrangement joins TRBV28 to TRBJ2-1; TRBD2 aligns across 7 bases. CDR3 size: 15 residues. V lost 5 bases and J lost 3; bases outside the gene matches: 7. The V gene's germline CDR1 is MDHEN and CDR2 SYDVKM. The chain's CDR3 is CASSDSSGFYNEQFF. The CDR3 nucleotides read TGTGCCAGCAGTGACTCTAGCGGATTCTACAATGAGCAGTTCTTC.

This clonotype was recorded many times. The chain recombines TRBV20-1 with TRBJ1-2; TRBD1 might be the D (6 bases). Trimming removed 4 bases at V and 4 bases at J, with 19 bases between. Germline V gives CDR1 DFQATT, CDR2 SNEGSKA (reference sequence). There are 15 residues in the CDR3. The chain's CDR3 is CSAIPPEGVGYGYTF. CDR3 sequence (DNA): TGCAGTGCTATACCCCCAGAGGGGGTCGGCTATGGCTACACCTTC.

Within the sample, this clonotype is large. CDR3 DNA: TGTGCCAGCACTCTCGATTGGGGATACGGATCCTACGAGCAGTACTTC. Residues: CASTLDWGYGSYEQYF. The chain recombines TRBV2 with TRBJ2-7; no definite D call. Germline CDR1 SNHLY, CDR2 FYNNEI. The CDR3 is 16 residues long. Trimming stripped 7 bases from V and 1 base from J, with 20 bases between.